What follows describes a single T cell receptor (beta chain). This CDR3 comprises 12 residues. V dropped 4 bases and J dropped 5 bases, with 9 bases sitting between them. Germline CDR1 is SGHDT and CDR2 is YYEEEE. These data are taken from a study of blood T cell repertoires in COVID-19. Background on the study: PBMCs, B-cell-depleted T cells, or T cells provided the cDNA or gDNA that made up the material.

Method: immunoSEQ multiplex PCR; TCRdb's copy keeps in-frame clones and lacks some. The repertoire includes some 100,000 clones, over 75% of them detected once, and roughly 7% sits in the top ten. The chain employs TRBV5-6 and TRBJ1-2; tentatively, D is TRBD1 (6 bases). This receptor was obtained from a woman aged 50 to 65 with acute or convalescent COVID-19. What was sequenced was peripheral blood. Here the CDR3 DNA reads TGTGCCAGCAGCACAGGACAGTATGGCTACACCTTC. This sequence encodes CASSTGQYGYTF.